This passage covers 29 T cell receptor beta chains from one sample sequenced in a study of response to subunit inactivated influenza vaccine (dated by TCRdb to the late 2010s). The library relied on RT-PCR. Sequencing was carried out with an Illumina HiSeq 2500. TCRdb reprocessing: public reads trimmed at Q25 with fastp, clones called with MiXCR, in-frame beta chains kept. One record per CDR3 amino acid sequence lists the most common genes and DNA. This sample holds hundreds of thousands of distinct CDR3 sequences; about 14% were observed only once. The top ten constitute 6% to 7% of the sample. Here the sequenced sample was PBMCs from blood, taken 14 to 15 days before vaccination. These receptors originate from a man aged 50 to 59 who received an inactivated influenza vaccine. Donor details come from another sample of the same person, matched by shared clones.

This clonotype was found a few times. The gene calls are TRBV6-2 or TRBV6-3 and TRBJ1-5; no clear D. Germline CDR1 reads MNHEY; CDR2 reads SVGEGT. Deletions cut 1 base from V and 3 bases from J, with 4 bases between. The CDR3 has 13 amino acids. DNA for the CDR3: TGTGCCAGCAGTTACTTCGACAATCAGCCCCAGCATTTT. This gives the protein CASSYFDNQPQHF.

With regard to this clonotype: An end of the junction differs from the germline gene, which may be a read error. The V call is TRBV5-1, the J call TRBJ2-1; D is perhaps TRBD2 (6 bases). The V gene's germline CDR1 is SGHRS and CDR2 YFSETQ. The CDR3 has 15 amino acids. As DNA, the CDR3 is TGCGCCAGTAGCTTGGGTATGGCTAGCGTCGATGAGCAGTTCTTC. This encodes CASSLGMASVDEQFF.

The gene calls are TRBV9 and TRBJ2-5; unclear D gene. The CDR3 is 15 amino acids. With 3 bases removed from V and 5 bases from J, the gap between germline ends came to 17 bases. Germline V gene sequence: CDR1 SGDLS, CDR2 YYNGEE. The CDR3 sequence: CASSATVQYPETQYF. CDR3 bases: TGTGCCAGCAGCGCGACCGTACAGTACCCGGAGACCCAGTACTTC.

The genes are TRBV7-2 and TRBJ2-7; possibly TRBD1 for D (5 bases). Germline CDR1 reads SGHTA; CDR2 reads FQGNSA. Trimming cost V 6 bases and J 0 bases, with 15 bases left between them. This CDR3 comprises 15 residues. This CDR3 reads CASRGGRASSYEQYF. CDR3 DNA sequence: TGTGCCAGCAGGGGCGGCAGGGCGAGCTCCTACGAGCAGTACTTC.

Only a few counts were recorded for this clonotype. The V gene is TRBV10-3, the J gene TRBJ2-7; 9 bases align to TRBD1. Germline CDR1 is ENHRY and CDR2 is SYGVKD. J lost 5 bases, V lost 9 bases, and 8 bases had no gene match. The CDR3 length is 13 residues. CDR3 amino acids: CAIPGQGVNEQYF. Here the CDR3 DNA reads TGTGCCATACCGGGACAGGGAGTAAACGAGCAGTACTTC.

V is TRBV7-6 and J is TRBJ2-7, with D unresolved. The germline V gene has CDR1 SGHVS and CDR2 FNYEAQ. V dropped 1 base and J dropped 0 bases, with 7 bases sitting between them. The CDR3 spans 14 residues. CDR3 sequence (DNA): TGTGCCAGCAGCTTAGAGAAGGGCTCCTACGAGCAGTACTTC. It translates to CASSLEKGSYEQYF.

This clonotype appeared a few times. This rearrangement joins TRBV27 to TRBJ2-3; 10 bases are a match to TRBD2. Germline V gives CDR1 MNHEY, CDR2 SMNVEV (reference sequence). With 5 bases clipped from V and 2 bases from J, the junction kept 4 bases outside the gene matches. This CDR3 has 15 amino acids. CDR3 bases: TGTGCCAGCAGTCAACTAGCGGGGTACACAGATACGCAGTATTTT. Translated: CASSQLAGYTDTQYF.

The sample holds many counts of this clonotype. The chain is built from TRBV20-1 and TRBJ2-1; tentative D call: TRBD2 (6 bases). Germline V lookup: CDR1 DFQATT, CDR2 SNEGSKA (reference sequence). This CDR3 contains 13 residues. V lost 4 bases and J lost 7, with 14 bases in between. The DNA of the CDR3 is TGCAGTGCTATACCGACTAGGAAGAATGAGCAGTTCTTC. It is translated as CSAIPTRKNEQFF.

CDR3 residues: CASSQGRGGMLGANVLTF. As DNA, the CDR3 is TGCGCCAGCAGCCAAGGGCGCGGGGGGATGTTGGGGGCCAACGTCCTGACTTTC. The chain joins TRBV4-1 to TRBJ2-6; the match to TRBD2 covers 8 bases. The CDR3 spans 18 residues. CDR1 MGHRA and CDR2 YSYEKL come from the germline V gene. Trimming took 1 base from V and 4 from J; bases not matched to a gene: 9.

The genes are TRBV15 and TRBJ2-5; either TRBD1 or TRBD2 may supply D (6 bases each). Germline CDR1 is LNHNV and CDR2 is YYDKDF (reference sequence). The CDR3 extends over 16 amino acids. V was cut by 3 bases and J by 2 bases, with 16 bases left in between. The CDR3 sequence is CATSRGSGGLQETQYF. The CDR3 DNA reads as TGTGCCACCAGCAGGGGTAGTGGGGGGCTTCAAGAGACCCAGTACTTC.

CDR3 sequence (DNA): TGCAGTGCTAGAGACCGCCCTAGCGGGGGGTACCAAGAGACCCAGTACTTC. Translated: CSARDRPSGGYQETQYF. The chain is built from TRBV20-1 and TRBJ2-5; 11 bases align to TRBD2. The V and J ends lost 0 bases and 0 bases, in that order; junction bases with no gene match: 6. The length of the CDR3 is 17 residues. Germline lookup yields CDR1 DFQATT and CDR2 SNEGSKA (reference sequence).

The rearrangement joins TRBV18 to TRBJ1-5; 8 bases fit TRBD1. Germline CDR1 is KGHSH and CDR2 is LQKENI. The CDR3 extends over 15 amino acids. J was trimmed by 6 bases and V by 3 bases; bases with no gene match: 7. The CDR3 loop reads CASSPTGGNGQPQHF. The CDR3, as DNA: TGTGCCAGCTCACCTACAGGGGGAAACGGTCAGCCCCAGCATTTT.

The chain links TRBV9 to TRBJ1-6; TRBD1 aligns across 7 bases. This CDR3 has 14 amino acids. V was clipped by 0 bases and J by 9 bases; unmatched bases: 3. Germline V gene sequence: CDR1 SGDLS, CDR2 YYNGEE. The CDR3 coding sequence is TGTGCCAGCAGCGTAGGGGGACAGTGTTCACCCCTCCACTTT. This gives the protein CASSVGGQCSPLHF.

This chain uses TRBV7-2 with TRBJ2-2; 8 bases are shared with TRBD1. The germline CDR1 and CDR2 sequences are SGHTA and FQGNSA. The CDR3 runs to 15 residues. V lost 5 bases, J lost 4 bases, and 6 bases stayed unmatched. CDR3 residues: CASSVRTGSTGELFF. The CDR3 DNA sequence: TGTGCCAGCAGCGTCAGGACAGGGAGCACCGGGGAGCTGTTTTTT.

This chain connects TRBV12-3 or TRBV12-4 to TRBJ2-3; perhaps TRBD1 as D (5 bases). The V and J ends lost 0 bases and 2 bases respectively, with 15 bases between them. The CDR3 is 17 amino acids. CDR3 in amino acids: CASSLAFGAPPTDTQYF. CDR3 sequence (DNA): TGTGCCAGCAGTTTAGCGTTTGGGGCCCCACCCACAGATACGCAGTATTTT.

This clonotype was counted only a few times. This chain connects TRBV4-3 to TRBJ1-4; the D is unclear. CDR1 is LGHNA and CDR2 is YSLEER in the germline V gene. Trimming removed 3 bases at V and 8 bases at J, with 13 bases between. The CDR3 loop spans 14 amino acids. Here the CDR3 DNA reads TGCGCCAGCAGCCAGTCAGGAGGAAAAGAAAAACTGTTTTTT. Translation: CASSQSGGKEKLFF.

The chain uses TRBV20-1 and TRBJ2-1, with 9 bases that match TRBD2. The CDR3 has 13 amino acids. The J segment lost 5 bases and the V segment lost 5 bases, leaving 4 bases of the junction unmatched. The V gene's germline CDR1 is DFQATT and CDR2 SNEGSKA (reference sequence). DNA for the CDR3: TGCAGTGCTGCGCGGGGGGGAGACAATGAGCAGTTCTTC. This translates into CSAARGGDNEQFF.

Here the CDR3 DNA reads TGCAGCGTCAATCAGGGAGGTGAGCAGTACTTC. Amino acid sequence: CSVNQGGEQYF. J is TRBJ2-7 and V is TRBV29-1; a possible D gene is TRBD2 (6 bases). The germline V gene has CDR1 SQVTM and CDR2 ANQGSEA. Trimming stripped 6 bases from V and 7 bases from J, with 13 bases between. This CDR3 has 11 residues.

This clonotype was seen only a few times. The chain uses TRBV12-3 or TRBV12-4 and TRBJ1-1; D gene ambiguous. The V and J ends lost 6 bases and 5 bases respectively, with 10 bases between them. There are 12 residues in the CDR3. Here the CDR3 DNA reads TGTGCCAGCAGCCCTTTCGGGACTGAAGCTTTCTTT. The encoded protein is CASSPFGTEAFF.

The chain is built from TRBV29-1 and TRBJ2-1; D unclear. The germline CDR1 and CDR2 sequences are SQVTM and ANQGSEA. This CDR3 region has 10 residues. The germline V and J ends were trimmed by 6 bases and 8 bases, with 8 bases remaining between them. In nucleotides, the CDR3 is TGCAGCGTCGTGATTTATGAGCAGTTCTTC. This encodes CSVVIYEQFF.

CDR3 protein: CASSETGNGGETQYF. The CDR3, as DNA: TGTGCCAGCAGTGAGACAGGGAATGGGGGAGAGACCCAGTACTTC. The rearrangement uses TRBV25-1 and TRBJ2-5; TRBD1 aligns across 7 bases. The ends lost 3 bases at V and 4 bases at J; junction bases unmatched: 8. The CDR3 has 15 residues. Per the germline V gene, CDR1 is MGHDK and CDR2 is SYGVNS. Filled out from reference TRBV25-1 and TRBJ2-5, the complete variable domain reads EADIYQTPRYLVIGTGKKITLECSQTMGHDKMYWYQQDPGMELHLIHYSYGVNSTEKGDLSSESTVSRIRTEHFPLTLESARPSHTSQYLCASSETGNGGETQYFGPGTRLLVL.

This clonotype was recorded at least ten times. The CDR3 DNA reads TGTGCCAGCAGTGCCGATCCGAATCAGCCCCAGCATTTT. Translated: CASSADPNQPQHF. This chain uses TRBV6-2 or TRBV6-3 with TRBJ1-5; no clear D gene. CDR3 length: 13 residues. Germline loops: CDR1 MNHEY, CDR2 SVGEGT. Trimming took 5 bases from V and 4 from J, leaving 9 bases between them.

This chain uses TRBV7-9 with TRBJ2-1, with D tentatively TRBD2 (6 bases). Looked up from germline, CDR1 is SEHNR and CDR2 is FQNEAQ (reference sequence). CDR3 length equals 15 residues. V was cut by 5 bases and J by 7 bases, with 18 bases left in between. CDR3 nucleotide sequence: TGTGCCAGCAGCCCCTCTGGCGGGATTGTGAATGAGCAGTTCTTC. It translates to CASSPSGGIVNEQFF. Looking up the rest from reference TRBV7-9 and TRBJ2-1 gives the full variable domain: DTGVSQNPRHKITKRGQNVTFRCDPISEHNRLYWYRQTLGQGPEFLTYFQNEAQLEKSRLLSDRFSAERPKGSFSTLEIQRTEQGDSAMYLCASSPSGGIVNEQFFGPGTRLTVL.

In this sample, this clonotype turned up a few times. V usage is TRBV4-1 and J usage is TRBJ2-4; D could derive from TRBD1 or TRBD2 (5 bases each). Germline assignment: CDR1 MGHRA and CDR2 YSYEKL. V was trimmed by 0 bases and J by 7 bases, leaving 10 bases between them. This CDR3 region has 14 residues. CDR3 sequence (DNA): TGCGCCAGCAGCCAAGACTTGAGGGGTAACATTCAGTACTTC. Translating gives CASSQDLRGNIQYF.

The chain links TRBV28 to TRBJ1-4; a possible D gene is TRBD1 (6 bases). The CDR3 totals 14 residues. V lost 7 bases, J lost 8 bases, and 17 bases lay in between. CDR1 MDHEN and CDR2 SYDVKM come from the germline V gene. The CDR3 here is CASTRGGQEEKLFF. The CDR3 nucleotides read TGTGCCAGCACCCGCGGGGGACAAGAGGAAAAACTGTTTTTT.

This clonotype was seen at least ten times. This chain joins TRBV20-1 and TRBJ2-7; TRBD1 agrees at 8 bases. The CDR3 extends over 13 amino acids. J lost 1 base, V lost 1 base, and 0 bases had no gene match. Germline V gene lookup returns CDR1 DFQATT and CDR2 SNEGSKA (reference sequence). The DNA of the CDR3 is TGCAGTGCTAGAGGGACAGGGTCCTACGAGCAGTACTTC. Translation gives CSARGTGSYEQYF.

The rearrangement uses TRBV12-3 or TRBV12-4 and TRBJ1-1; D unclear. This CDR3 is 14 amino acids long. V was cut by 4 bases and J by 1 base, with 10 bases left in between. The DNA for the CDR3 is TGTGCCAGCAGTTCGAACCCGACGAACACTGAAGCTTTCTTT. It specifies CASSSNPTNTEAFF.

This clonotype was found a few times. The chain employs TRBV20-1 and TRBJ2-1; the D gene is possibly TRBD2 (5 bases). Trimming pared 5 bases from V and 8 bases from J, leaving 7 bases between. From germline, CDR1 is DFQATT and CDR2 SNEGSKA (reference sequence). The length of the CDR3 is 10 residues. The CDR3 DNA reads TGCAGTGCTCTGAGGGATGAGCAGTTCTTC. Encoded protein: CSALRDEQFF.

The CDR3 region is CASSSREHNEQFF. The DNA for the CDR3 is TGTGCCAGCAGCTCTAGGGAGCACAATGAGCAGTTCTTC. The chain has TRBV7-2 and TRBJ2-1; TRBD2 is a possible D gene (5 bases). V was clipped by 4 bases and J by 5 bases, with 9 bases between them. Per the germline V gene, CDR1 is SGHTA and CDR2 is FQGNSA. The CDR3 contains 13 residues.